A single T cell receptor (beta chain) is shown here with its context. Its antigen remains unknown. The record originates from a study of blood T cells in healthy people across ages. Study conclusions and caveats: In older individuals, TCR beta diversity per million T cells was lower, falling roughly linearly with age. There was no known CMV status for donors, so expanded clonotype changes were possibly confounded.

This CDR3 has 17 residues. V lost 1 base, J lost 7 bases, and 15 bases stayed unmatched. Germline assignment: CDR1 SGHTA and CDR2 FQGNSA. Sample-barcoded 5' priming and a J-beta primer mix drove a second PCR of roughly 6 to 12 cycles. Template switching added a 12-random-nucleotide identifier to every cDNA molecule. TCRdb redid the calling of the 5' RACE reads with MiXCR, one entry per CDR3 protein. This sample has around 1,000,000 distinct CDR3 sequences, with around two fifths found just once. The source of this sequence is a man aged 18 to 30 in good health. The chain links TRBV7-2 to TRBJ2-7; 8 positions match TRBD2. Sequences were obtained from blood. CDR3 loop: CASSLVGGGDFYNEQYF. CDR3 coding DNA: TGTGCCAGCAGCTTAGTCGGGGGGGGAGATTTCTACAATGAGCAGTACTTC.